This TCR beta chain stems from a study of T cells in Graves' hyperthyroidism and ophthalmopathy. Study overall: Prior to any treatment, at the point of initial diagnosis, peripheral blood was collected. Study-wide results and limits: A 13 V-J signature model discriminated ophthalmopathy versus stable hyperthyroidism.

Patients with uncontrolled infections, other autoimmune diseases, pregnancy or lactation were excluded. Many counts were recorded for this clonotype. Antigen: not known. Trimming left V 7 bases short and J 4 bases short, with 7 bases between. The germline V gene has CDR1 DFQATT and CDR2 SNEGSKA (reference sequence). The CDR3 sequence is 10 residues long. TCR beta CDR3 region amplification was performed from RNA transcripts. TCR CDR3 underwent first-round RT-PCR with the HTBI primer set. TCRdb re-analysed the multiplex PCR reads in MiXCR, keeping a single row per CDR3 protein. This table has 500,000 to 650,000 distinct CDR3 sequences, 15% to 20% appearing once.

The specimen was blood. The V gene is TRBV20-1, the J gene TRBJ2-5; D possibly corresponds to TRBD2 (5 bases). This TCR came from a man between 35 and 55 years old with Graves' ophthalmopathy. The CDR3, as DNA: TGCAGTGTGGCGGGAGAGACCCAGTACTTC. It encodes CSVAGETQYF.